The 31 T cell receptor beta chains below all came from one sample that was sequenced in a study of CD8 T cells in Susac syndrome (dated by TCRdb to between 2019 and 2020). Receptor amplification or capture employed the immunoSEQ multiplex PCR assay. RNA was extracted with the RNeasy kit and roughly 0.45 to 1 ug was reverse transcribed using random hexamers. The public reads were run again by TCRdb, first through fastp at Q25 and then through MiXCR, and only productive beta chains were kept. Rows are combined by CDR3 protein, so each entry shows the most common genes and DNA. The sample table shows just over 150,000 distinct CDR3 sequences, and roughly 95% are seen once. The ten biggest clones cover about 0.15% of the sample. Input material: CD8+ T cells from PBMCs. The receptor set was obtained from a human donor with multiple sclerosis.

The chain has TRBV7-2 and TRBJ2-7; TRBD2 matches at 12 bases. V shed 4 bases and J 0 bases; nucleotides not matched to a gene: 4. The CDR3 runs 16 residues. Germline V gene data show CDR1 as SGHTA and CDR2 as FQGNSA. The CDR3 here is CASSYGLAGSSYEQYF. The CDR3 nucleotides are TGTGCCAGCAGCTATGGACTAGCGGGGAGCTCCTACGAGCAGTACTTC.

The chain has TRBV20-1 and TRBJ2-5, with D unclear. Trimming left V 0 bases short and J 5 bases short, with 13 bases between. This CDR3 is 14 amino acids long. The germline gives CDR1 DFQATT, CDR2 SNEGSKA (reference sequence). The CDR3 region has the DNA TGCAGTGCTAGAGATGGTAATATCGGGGAGACCCAGTACTTC. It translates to CSARDGNIGETQYF.

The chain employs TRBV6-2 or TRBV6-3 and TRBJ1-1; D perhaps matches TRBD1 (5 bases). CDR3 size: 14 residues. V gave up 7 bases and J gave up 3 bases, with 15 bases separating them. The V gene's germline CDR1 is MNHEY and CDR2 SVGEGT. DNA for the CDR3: TGTGCCAGCATACGAGGGGTGAGGGACACTGAAGCTTTCTTT. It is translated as CASIRGVRDTEAFF.

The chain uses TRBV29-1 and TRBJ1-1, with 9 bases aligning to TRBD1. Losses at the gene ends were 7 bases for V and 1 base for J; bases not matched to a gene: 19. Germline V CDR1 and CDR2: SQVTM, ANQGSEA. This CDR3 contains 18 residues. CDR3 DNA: TGCAGCGCTCCGGGACAGGGACGACAAGGCCCCGGGAACACTGAAGCTTTCTTT. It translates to CSAPGQGRQGPGNTEAFF. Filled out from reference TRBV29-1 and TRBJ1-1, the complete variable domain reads SAVISQKPSRDICQRGTSLTIQCQVDSQVTMMFWYRQQPGQSLTLIATANQGSEATYESGFVIDKFPISRPNLTFSTLTVSNMSPEDSSIYLCSAPGQGRQGPGNTEAFFGQGTRLTVV.

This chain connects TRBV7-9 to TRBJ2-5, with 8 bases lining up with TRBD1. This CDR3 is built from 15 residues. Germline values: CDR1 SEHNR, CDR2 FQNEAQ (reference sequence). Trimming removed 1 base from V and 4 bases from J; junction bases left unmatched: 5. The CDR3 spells CASSLDRGTGETQYF. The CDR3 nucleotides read TGTGCCAGCAGCTTAGACAGGGGGACGGGAGAGACCCAGTACTTC.

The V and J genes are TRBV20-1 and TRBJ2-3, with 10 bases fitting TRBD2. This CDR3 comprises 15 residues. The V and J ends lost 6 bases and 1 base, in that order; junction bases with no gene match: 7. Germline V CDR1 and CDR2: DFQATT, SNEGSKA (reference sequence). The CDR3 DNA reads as TGCAGTGCCAACAAGCTAGCGGGGGGCACAGATACGCAGTATTTT. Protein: CSANKLAGGTDTQYF.

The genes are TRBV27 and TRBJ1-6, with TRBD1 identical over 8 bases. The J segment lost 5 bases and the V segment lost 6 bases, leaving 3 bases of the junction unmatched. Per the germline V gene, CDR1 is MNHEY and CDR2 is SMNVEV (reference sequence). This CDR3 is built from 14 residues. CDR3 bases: TGTGCCAGCAGCCGACAGGGGAATAATTCACCCCTCCACTTT. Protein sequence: CASSRQGNNSPLHF.

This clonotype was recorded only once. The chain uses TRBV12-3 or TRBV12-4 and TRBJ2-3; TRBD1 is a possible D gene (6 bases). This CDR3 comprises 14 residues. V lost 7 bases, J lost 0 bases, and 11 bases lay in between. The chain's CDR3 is CASTSDRSTDTQYF. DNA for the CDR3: TGTGCCAGCACCTCGGACAGAAGCACAGATACGCAGTATTTT.

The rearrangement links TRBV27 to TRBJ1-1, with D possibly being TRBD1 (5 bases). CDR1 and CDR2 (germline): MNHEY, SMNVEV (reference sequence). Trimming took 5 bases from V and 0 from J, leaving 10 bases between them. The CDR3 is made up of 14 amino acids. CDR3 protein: CASSLGGLNTEAFF. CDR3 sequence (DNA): TGTGCCAGCAGTCTGGGGGGACTGAACACTGAAGCTTTCTTT.

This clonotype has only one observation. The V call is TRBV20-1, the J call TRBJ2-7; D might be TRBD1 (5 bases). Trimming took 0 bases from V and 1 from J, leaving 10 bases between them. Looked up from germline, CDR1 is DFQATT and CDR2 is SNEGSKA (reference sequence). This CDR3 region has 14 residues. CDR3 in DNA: TGCAGTGCTAGAGATGACAGCGTTTCCTACGAGCAGTACTTC. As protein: CSARDDSVSYEQYF.

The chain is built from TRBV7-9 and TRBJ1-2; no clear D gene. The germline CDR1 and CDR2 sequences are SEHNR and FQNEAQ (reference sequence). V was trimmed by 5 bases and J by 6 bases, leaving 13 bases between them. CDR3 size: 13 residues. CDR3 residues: CASSTAARDGYTF. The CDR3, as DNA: TGTGCCAGCAGCACCGCCGCTAGGGATGGCTACACCTTC.

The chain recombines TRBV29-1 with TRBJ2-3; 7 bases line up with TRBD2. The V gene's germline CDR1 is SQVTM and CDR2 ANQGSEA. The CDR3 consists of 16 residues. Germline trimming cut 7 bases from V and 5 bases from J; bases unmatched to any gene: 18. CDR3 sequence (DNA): TGCAGCGCCCCCGCTATAGGTAGCGGGTCGGGAGATACGCAGTATTTT. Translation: CSAPAIGSGSGDTQYF.

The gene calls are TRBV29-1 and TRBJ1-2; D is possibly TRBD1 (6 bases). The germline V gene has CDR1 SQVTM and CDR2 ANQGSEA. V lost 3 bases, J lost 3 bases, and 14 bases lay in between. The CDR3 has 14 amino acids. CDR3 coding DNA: TGCAGCGTTGATAAACAGGGCGGTGACTATGGCTACACCTTC. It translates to CSVDKQGGDYGYTF.

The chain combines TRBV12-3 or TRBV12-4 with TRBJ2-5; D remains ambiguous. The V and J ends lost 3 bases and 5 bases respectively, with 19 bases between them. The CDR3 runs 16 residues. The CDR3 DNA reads TGTGCCAGCAGTTTTCCGAGGACCGGTTCAAGGGAGACCCAGTACTTC. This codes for CASSFPRTGSRETQYF.

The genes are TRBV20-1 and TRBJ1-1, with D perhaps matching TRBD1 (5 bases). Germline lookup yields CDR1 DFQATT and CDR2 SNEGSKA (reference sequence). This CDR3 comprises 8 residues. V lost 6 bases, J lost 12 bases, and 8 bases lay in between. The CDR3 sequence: CSAPGPFF. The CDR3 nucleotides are TGCAGTGCCCCGGGACCTTTCTTT.

CDR3 coding DNA: TGCAGCGTTGAAGAACTAGCGGGTGCGTTCATGATGAATGAGCAGTTCTTC. Its translation: CSVEELAGAFMMNEQFF. This sequence joins TRBV29-1 and TRBJ2-1; 9 bases are a match to TRBD2. The V segment lost 0 bases and the J segment 7 bases; nucleotides outside the gene matches: 13. The CDR3 contains 17 residues. Germline-derived CDR1 and CDR2 are SQVTM and ANQGSEA.

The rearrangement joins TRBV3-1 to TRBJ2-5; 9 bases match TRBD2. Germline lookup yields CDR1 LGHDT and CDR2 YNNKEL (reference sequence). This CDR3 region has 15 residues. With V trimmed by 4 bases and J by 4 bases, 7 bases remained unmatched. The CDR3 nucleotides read TGTGCCAGCAGCCCTCGCGGGGGGGTACGAGAGACCCAGTACTTC. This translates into CASSPRGGVRETQYF.

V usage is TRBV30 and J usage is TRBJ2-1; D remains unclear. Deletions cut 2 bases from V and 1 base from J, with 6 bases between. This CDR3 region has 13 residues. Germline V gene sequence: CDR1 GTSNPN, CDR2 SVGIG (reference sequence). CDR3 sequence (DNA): TGTGCCTGGAGTTTCGGGTCCTACAATGAGCAGTTCTTC. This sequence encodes CAWSFGSYNEQFF.

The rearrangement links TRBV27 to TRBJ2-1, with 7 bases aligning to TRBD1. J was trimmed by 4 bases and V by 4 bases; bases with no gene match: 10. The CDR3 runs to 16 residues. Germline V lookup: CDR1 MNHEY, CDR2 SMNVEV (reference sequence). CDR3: CASSSLMGQNYNEQFF. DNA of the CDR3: TGTGCCAGCAGTTCCCTTATGGGACAGAATTACAATGAGCAGTTCTTC.

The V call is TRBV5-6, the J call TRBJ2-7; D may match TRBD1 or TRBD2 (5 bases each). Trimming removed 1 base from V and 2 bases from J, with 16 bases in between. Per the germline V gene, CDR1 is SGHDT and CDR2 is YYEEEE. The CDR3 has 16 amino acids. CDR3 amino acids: CASSLSGLAAAYEQYV. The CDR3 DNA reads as TGTGCCAGCAGCTTGTCGGGGCTAGCAGCAGCCTACGAGCAGTACGTC.

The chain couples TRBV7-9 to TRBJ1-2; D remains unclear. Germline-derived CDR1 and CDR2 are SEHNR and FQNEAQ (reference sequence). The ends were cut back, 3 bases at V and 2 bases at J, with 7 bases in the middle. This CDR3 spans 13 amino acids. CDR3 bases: TGTGCCAGCAGCTTCGAGACAAACTATGGCTACACCTTC. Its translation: CASSFETNYGYTF.

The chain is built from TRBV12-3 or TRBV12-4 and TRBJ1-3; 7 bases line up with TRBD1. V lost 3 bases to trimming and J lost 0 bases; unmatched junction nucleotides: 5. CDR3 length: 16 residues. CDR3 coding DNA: TGTGCCAGCAGTTTTGGGACAGCGAGCTCTGGAAACACCATATATTTT. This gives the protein CASSFGTASSGNTIYF.

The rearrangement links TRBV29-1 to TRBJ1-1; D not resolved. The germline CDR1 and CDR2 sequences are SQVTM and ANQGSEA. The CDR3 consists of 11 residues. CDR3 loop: CCGELNTEAFF. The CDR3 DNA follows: TGCTGTGGGGAGTTGAACACTGAAGCTTTCTTT.

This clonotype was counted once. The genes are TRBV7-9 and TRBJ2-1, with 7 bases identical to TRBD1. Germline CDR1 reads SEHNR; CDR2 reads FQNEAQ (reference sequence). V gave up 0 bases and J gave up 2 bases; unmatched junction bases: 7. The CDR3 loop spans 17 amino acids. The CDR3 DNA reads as TGTGCCAGCAGCTTAGCCCCAACAGGGGCAGCCTACAATGAGCAGTTCTTC. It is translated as CASSLAPTGAAYNEQFF.

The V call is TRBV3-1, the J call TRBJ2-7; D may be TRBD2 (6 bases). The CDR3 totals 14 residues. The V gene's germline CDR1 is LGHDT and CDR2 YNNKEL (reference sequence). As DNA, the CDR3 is TGTGCCAGTAGCCCCGGGACTGGCCTCTACGAGCAGTACGTC. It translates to CASSPGTGLYEQYV.

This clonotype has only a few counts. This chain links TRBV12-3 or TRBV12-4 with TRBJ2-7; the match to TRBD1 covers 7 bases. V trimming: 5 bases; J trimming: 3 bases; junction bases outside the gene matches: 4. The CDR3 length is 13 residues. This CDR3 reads CASSQTGIYEQYF. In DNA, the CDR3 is TGTGCCAGCAGTCAGACAGGGATCTACGAGCAGTACTTC.

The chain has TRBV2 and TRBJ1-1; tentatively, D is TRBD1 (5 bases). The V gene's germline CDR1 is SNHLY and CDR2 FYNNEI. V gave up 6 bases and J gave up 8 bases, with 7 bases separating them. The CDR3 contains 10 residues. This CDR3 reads CASRGLEAFF. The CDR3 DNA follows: TGTGCCAGCAGGGGACTCGAAGCTTTCTTT.

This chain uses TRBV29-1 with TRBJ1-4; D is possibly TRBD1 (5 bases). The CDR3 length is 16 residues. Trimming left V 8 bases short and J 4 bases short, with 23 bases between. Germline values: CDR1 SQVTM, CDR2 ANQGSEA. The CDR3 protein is CSLVEGAQLSNEKLFF. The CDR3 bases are TGCAGCCTCGTGGAAGGGGCTCAGCTCAGTAATGAAAAACTGTTTTTT.

The CDR3, as DNA: TGTGCCAGCAGCCCCGGCCTGAGCTCCTACGAGCAGTACTTC. Amino acids: CASSPGLSSYEQYF. The rearrangement uses TRBV7-9 and TRBJ2-7; unclear D gene. The CDR3 runs to 14 residues. Germline V gene sequence: CDR1 SEHNR, CDR2 FQNEAQ (reference sequence). Trimming pared 5 bases from V and 0 bases from J, leaving 11 bases between. The full variable domain, in which reference TRBV7-9 and TRBJ2-7 provide the parts outside the CDR3, is DTGVSQNPRHKITKRGQNVTFRCDPISEHNRLYWYRQTLGQGPEFLTYFQNEAQLEKSRLLSDRFSAERPKGSFSTLEIQRTEQGDSAMYLCASSPGLSSYEQYFGPGTRLTVT.

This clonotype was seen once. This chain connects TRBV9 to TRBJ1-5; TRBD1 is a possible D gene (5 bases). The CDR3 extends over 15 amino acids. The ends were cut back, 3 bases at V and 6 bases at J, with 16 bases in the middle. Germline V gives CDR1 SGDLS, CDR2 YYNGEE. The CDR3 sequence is CASSGDGTFGQPQHF. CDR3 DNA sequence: TGTGCCAGCAGCGGGGACGGGACCTTTGGTCAGCCCCAGCATTTT.

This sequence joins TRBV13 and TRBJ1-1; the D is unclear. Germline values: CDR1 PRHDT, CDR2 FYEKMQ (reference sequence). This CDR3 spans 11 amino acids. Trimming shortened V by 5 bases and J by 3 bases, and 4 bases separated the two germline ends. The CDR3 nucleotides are TGTGCCAGCAGCCAGCACACTGAAGCTTTCTTT. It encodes CASSQHTEAFF.